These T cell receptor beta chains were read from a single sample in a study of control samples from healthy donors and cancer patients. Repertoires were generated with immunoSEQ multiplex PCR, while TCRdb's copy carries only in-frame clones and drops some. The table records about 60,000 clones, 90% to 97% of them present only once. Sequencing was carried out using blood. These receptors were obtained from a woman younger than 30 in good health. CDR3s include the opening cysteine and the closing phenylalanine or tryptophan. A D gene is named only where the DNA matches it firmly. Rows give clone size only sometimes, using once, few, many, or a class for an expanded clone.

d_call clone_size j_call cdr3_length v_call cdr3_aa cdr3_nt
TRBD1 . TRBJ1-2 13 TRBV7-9 CASSSGGQAYYTF TGTGCCAGCAGCTCGGGGGGACAGGCTTACTACACCTTC
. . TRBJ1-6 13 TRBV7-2 CASSLAPGSPLHF TGTGCCAGCAGCTTAGCTCCGGGGTCACCCCTCCACTTT
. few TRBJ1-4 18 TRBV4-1 CASSHFGVLGPGGEKLFF TGCGCCAGCAGCCACTTTGGGGTCTTAGGACCCGGAGGTGAAAAACTGTTTTTT
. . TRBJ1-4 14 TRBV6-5 CASSYGGNGEKLFF TGTGCCAGCAGTTATGGGGGAAACGGGGAAAAACTGTTTTTT
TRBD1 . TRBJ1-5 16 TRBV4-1 CASSQDPDRVNQPQHF TGCGCCAGCAGCCAAGATCCGGACAGGGTCAATCAGCCCCAGCATTTT
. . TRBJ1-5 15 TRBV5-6 CASSLGNPGAQPQHF TGTGCCAGCAGCTTGGGTAACCCAGGGGCCCAGCCCCAGCATTTT
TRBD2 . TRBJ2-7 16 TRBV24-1 CATSDSAGGTPNEQYF TGTGCCACCAGTGATTCGGCGGGGGGGACGCCCAACGAGCAGTACTTC
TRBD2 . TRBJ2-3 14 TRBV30 CAWSIGLATDTQYF TGTGCCTGGAGTATAGGACTAGCCACAGATACGCAGTATTTT
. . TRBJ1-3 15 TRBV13 CASSLAGRAGNTIYF TGTGCCAGCAGCTTAGCGGGCAGGGCTGGAAACACCATATATTTT
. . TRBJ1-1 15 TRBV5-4 CASSLARARDTEAFF TGTGCCAGCAGCTTGGCGAGGGCGAGGGACACTGAAGCTTTCTTT
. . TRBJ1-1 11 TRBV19 CASKDGPEAFF TGTGCCAGTAAGGACGGTCCTGAAGCTTTCTTT
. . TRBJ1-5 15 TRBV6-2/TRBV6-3 CASSPPADSNQPQHF TGTGCCAGCAGTCCCCCGGCGGATAGCAATCAGCCCCAGCATTTT
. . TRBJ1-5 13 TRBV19 CASSITGRQPQHF TGTGCCAGTAGTATAACAGGGCGACAGCCCCAGCATTTT
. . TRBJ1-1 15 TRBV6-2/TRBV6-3 CASSYSTLSNTEAFF TGTGCCAGCAGTTACTCGACCCTTTCGAACACTGAAGCTTTCTTT
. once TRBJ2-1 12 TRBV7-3 CASSLGINEQFF TGTGCCAGCAGCTTAGGAATCAATGAGCAGTTCTTC
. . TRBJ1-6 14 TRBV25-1 CASSATASNSPLHF TGTGCCAGCAGTGCGACAGCCTCCAATTCACCCCTCCACTTT
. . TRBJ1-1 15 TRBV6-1 CASSEAPGGRTEAFF TGTGCCAGCAGTGAAGCGCCAGGAGGGCGCACTGAAGCTTTCTTT
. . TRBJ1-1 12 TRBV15 CATSRDSQQAFF TGTGCCACCAGCAGAGACTCACAGCAAGCTTTCTTT
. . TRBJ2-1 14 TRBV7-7 CASTRDVYDNEQFF TGTGCCAGCACCCGTGACGTTTACGACAATGAGCAGTTCTTC
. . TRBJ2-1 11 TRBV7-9 CASSLGNEQFF TGTGCCAGCAGCTTAGGCAATGAGCAGTTCTTC
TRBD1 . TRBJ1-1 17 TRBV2 CASSPPPGQGNFAEAFF TGTGCCAGCTCCCCTCCGCCGGGACAGGGTAATTTCGCTGAAGCTTTCTTT